The 29 T cell receptor beta chains presented below share a single source sample, sequenced in a study of cytomegalovirus exposure and HLA in healthy donors. This table comes from immunoSEQ multiplex PCR, and its TCRdb copy is limited to in-frame clones, with some not included. Found here are hundreds of thousands of clones, 80% to 90% of them singletons; the top ten hold 0.83%. The specimen sequenced was PBMCs. The receptors were sampled from a woman younger than 30 in good health and CMV-seronegative.

This chain joins TRBV30 and TRBJ1-1; TRBD1 agrees at 7 bases. The CDR3 sequence is 16 residues long. Unmatched junction bases numbered 9, after V lost 2 bases and J lost 0 bases. Germline-derived CDR1 and CDR2 are GTSNPN and SVGIG (reference sequence). The CDR3 here is CAWSRRQGFLNTEAFF. CDR3 DNA: TGTGCCTGGAGTAGGAGACAGGGATTCCTGAACACTGAAGCTTTCTTT.

This rearrangement joins TRBV6-1 to TRBJ1-3; D ambiguous. Germline CDR1 and CDR2: MNHNS and SASEGT. The CDR3 consists of 15 residues. V dropped 2 bases and J dropped 4 bases, with 12 bases sitting between them. The DNA for the CDR3 is TGTGCCAGCAGTGAAAGCGGCACCAACGGAAACACCATATATTTT. Its translation: CASSESGTNGNTIYF.

This chain connects TRBV5-4 to TRBJ2-1; 9 nucleotides agree with TRBD2. The CDR3 loop spans 16 amino acids. Germline CDR1 is SGHNT and CDR2 is YYREEE (reference sequence). Losses at the gene ends were 4 bases for V and 5 bases for J; bases not matched to a gene: 10. The CDR3 here is CASSGSGTSKDNEQFF. In nucleotides, the CDR3 is TGTGCCAGCAGCGGCTCCGGGACTAGCAAGGACAATGAGCAGTTCTTC.

The chain recombines TRBV27 with TRBJ1-2, with TRBD1 identical over 10 bases. The germline CDR1 and CDR2 sequences are MNHEY and SMNVEV (reference sequence). The ends lost 5 bases at V and 8 bases at J; junction bases unmatched: 11. The CDR3 extends over 15 amino acids. The CDR3 DNA reads TGTGCCAGCAGTCTCCCGTGGACAGGGGGAGAGGGCTACACCTTC. It translates to CASSLPWTGGEGYTF.

This chain joins TRBV29-1 and TRBJ2-3, with 8 positions matching TRBD1. In germline, CDR1 is SQVTM, CDR2 ANQGSEA. V shed 1 base, J shed 1 base, and the junction held 7 bases outside the gene matches. The CDR3 spans 16 residues. This CDR3 is CSVEGTGRGRTDTQYF. In nucleotides, the CDR3 is TGCAGCGTTGAAGGGACAGGCAGGGGGCGCACAGATACGCAGTATTTT.

V usage is TRBV10-1 and J usage is TRBJ1-2; 7 bases line up with TRBD1. This CDR3 is 13 amino acids long. Germline CDR1 reads WNHNN; CDR2 reads SYGVQD (reference sequence). The ends lost 0 bases at V and 8 bases at J; junction bases unmatched: 3. The chain's CDR3 is CASSESTGMGYTF. The CDR3 bases are TGCGCCAGCAGTGAGTCGACAGGGATGGGCTACACCTTC.

The sample holds one count of this clone. The chain combines TRBV2 with TRBJ1-2; D call uncertain. Trimming shortened V by 3 bases and J by 3 bases, and 14 bases separated the two germline ends. This CDR3 has 15 amino acids. The germline CDR1 and CDR2 sequences are SNHLY and FYNNEI. The CDR3 nucleotides are TGTGCCAGCAGTGACGGATTGCCGGCGGACTATGGCTACACCTTC. This encodes CASSDGLPADYGYTF. Drawing the rest from reference TRBV2 and TRBJ1-2, the complete variable domain is EPEVTQTPSHQVTQMGQEVILRCVPISNHLYFYWYRQILGQKVEFLVSFYNNEISEKSEIFDDQFSVERPDGSNFTLKIRSTKLEDSAMYFCASSDGLPADYGYTFGSGTRLTVV.

The gene calls are TRBV4-1 and TRBJ1-2; the match to TRBD1 covers 10 bases. The CDR3 covers 14 residues. From germline, CDR1 is MGHRA and CDR2 YSYEKL. The ends lost 1 base at V and 8 bases at J; junction bases unmatched: 4. For the CDR3, the DNA is TGCGCCAGCAGCCAAGGACAGGGGGCTCAAGGCTACACCTTC. Its translation: CASSQGQGAQGYTF.

The chain is built from TRBV28 and TRBJ2-2, with 7 positions matching TRBD1. The junction had 4 bases not matched to a gene; V was cut back by 6 bases and J by 6 bases. CDR1 is MDHEN, CDR2 SYDVKM, per germline. CDR3 length equals 13 residues. CDR3 nucleotide sequence: TGTGCCAGCAGAACCCAGGGGGCCGGGGAGCTGTTTTTT. Translation: CASRTQGAGELFF.

This chain uses TRBV5-1 with TRBJ2-2; possible D gene TRBD1, 6 bases. The V and J ends lost 6 bases and 6 bases respectively, with 18 bases between them. Germline V CDR1 and CDR2: SGHRS, YFSETQ. The CDR3 has 15 amino acids. CDR3 residues: CASTQDSLVSGELFF. The CDR3 DNA sequence: TGCGCCAGCACCCAGGACAGTTTAGTTTCCGGGGAGCTGTTTTTT.

The V gene is TRBV6-1, the J gene TRBJ1-2; TRBD1 matches at 10 bases. J was trimmed by 5 bases and V by 4 bases; bases with no gene match: 4. CDR1 and CDR2 (germline): MNHNS, SASEGT. The CDR3 sequence is 14 residues long. CDR3: CASSGMGQGYGYTF. CDR3 coding DNA: TGTGCCAGCAGTGGGATGGGACAGGGGTATGGCTACACCTTC.

J is TRBJ2-7 and V is TRBV5-4, with 9 nucleotides matching TRBD2. Germline V gene data show CDR1 as SGHNT and CDR2 as YYREEE (reference sequence). Trimming removed 1 base from V and 4 bases from J; junction bases left unmatched: 6. CDR3 length: 15 amino acids. CDR3 bases: TGTGCCAGCAGCTTGAAAGTGGCGGGGGGGTACGAGCAGTACTTC. This encodes CASSLKVAGGYEQYF.

The chain combines TRBV21-1 with TRBJ1-1; the table's D call, TRBD1, was not checked against the DNA. TRBV21-1 is described as a pseudogene. This CDR3 is built from 15 residues. Here the CDR3 reads CASRPTGGMNTEAFF. In DNA form, the CDR3 reads TGTGCCAGCAGACCGACAGGGGGTATGAACACTGAAGCTTTCTTT.

The chain recombines TRBV28 with TRBJ1-4, with 7 bases aligning to TRBD1. The germline V gene encodes CDR1 MDHEN and CDR2 SYDVKM. Trimming took 6 bases from V and 3 from J; bases not matched to a gene: 7. CDR3 length: 15 residues. CDR3 sequence (DNA): TGTGCCAGCAGCAGAATGGGGACAGCTAATGAAAAACTGTTTTTT. Amino acids: CASSRMGTANEKLFF.

This chain links TRBV12-5 with TRBJ1-1, with no clear D. The CDR3 has 13 amino acids. Trimming removed 7 bases from V and 4 bases from J, with 13 bases in between. CDR1 is LGHNT and CDR2 is FRNRAP in the germline V gene. In DNA, the CDR3 is TGTGCTAGTGCCGGGGATGACGGCACTGAAGCTTTCTTT. Protein product: CASAGDDGTEAFF.

This chain links TRBV6-1 with TRBJ1-1, with 9 bases fitting TRBD1. The junction had 7 bases not matched to a gene; V was cut back by 1 base and J by 4 bases. In germline, CDR1 is MNHNS, CDR2 SASEGT. The CDR3 is made up of 16 amino acids. CDR3 in amino acids: CASSEEIQTGGTEAFF. The CDR3 nucleotides read TGTGCCAGCAGTGAAGAAATTCAGACAGGGGGCACTGAAGCTTTCTTT.

The chain recombines TRBV2 with TRBJ1-1; 8 bases line up with TRBD1. CDR3 size: 15 residues. Germline V gene lookup returns CDR1 SNHLY and CDR2 FYNNEI. After removal of 7 bases from V and 1 base from J, the junction contained 8 bases not matched to a gene. CDR3 sequence: CASISTGARNTEAFF. Here the CDR3 DNA reads TGTGCCAGCATTTCGACAGGGGCCCGGAACACTGAAGCTTTCTTT.

This clone was counted only a few times. V is TRBV13 and J is TRBJ1-6; D gene unclear. The CDR3 totals 17 residues. The germline CDR1 and CDR2 sequences are PRHDT and FYEKMQ (reference sequence). The V gene lost 5 bases and the J gene lost 0 bases, with 14 bases spanning the gap. The CDR3 protein is CASSPKTGGSYNSPLHF. In DNA form, the CDR3 reads TGTGCCAGCAGCCCTAAGACTGGAGGCTCCTATAATTCACCCCTCCACTTT.

The chain recombines TRBV19 with TRBJ2-7; the match to TRBD1 covers 7 bases. The CDR3 runs to 13 residues. The junction had 3 bases not matched to a gene; V was cut back by 5 bases and J by 2 bases. Germline V gene lookup returns CDR1 LNHDA and CDR2 SQIVND (reference sequence). The CDR3 DNA is TGTGCCAGTAGTTTCGGGACAGCCTACGAGCAGTACTTC. Its translation is CASSFGTAYEQYF.

The chain uses TRBV29-1 and TRBJ2-7; perhaps TRBD2 as D (5 bases). Germline V gives CDR1 SQVTM, CDR2 ANQGSEA. The V end lost 1 base, the J end lost 0 bases, and 7 bases lay between the germline ends. CDR3 length equals 13 residues. CDR3 nucleotide sequence: TGCAGCGTTGAAGCGGGGAGCTCCTACGAGCAGTACTTC. It yields the protein CSVEAGSSYEQYF.

This sequence joins TRBV7-6 and TRBJ2-1; weak D call: TRBD2 (5 bases). V was cut by 2 bases and J by 3 bases, with 5 bases left in between. This CDR3 region has 13 residues. CDR1 is SGHVS and CDR2 is FNYEAQ in the germline V gene. This CDR3 is CASSLRGYNEQFF. The CDR3, as DNA: TGTGCCAGCAGCTTACGGGGCTACAATGAGCAGTTCTTC.

The chain joins TRBV5-1 to TRBJ1-3; 7 bases match TRBD1. The CDR3 runs to 15 residues. In germline, CDR1 is SGHRS, CDR2 YFSETQ. Trimming removed 1 base from V and 4 bases from J; junction bases left unmatched: 5. The CDR3 protein is CASSLSGTEGNTIYF. The CDR3 DNA reads TGCGCCAGCAGCTTGTCGGGGACAGAAGGAAACACCATATATTTT.

The rearrangement links TRBV13 to TRBJ1-6; D might be TRBD1 (5 bases). From germline, CDR1 is PRHDT and CDR2 FYEKMQ (reference sequence). CDR3 length: 15 amino acids. The ends were cut back, 3 bases at V and 2 bases at J, with 8 bases in the middle. CDR3 in DNA: TGTGCCAGCAGCTTTAGCAGGGCCTATAATTCACCCCTCCACTTT. Residues: CASSFSRAYNSPLHF.

The chain combines TRBV10-3 with TRBJ2-2; D is possibly TRBD2 (5 bases). Trimming left V 3 bases short and J 5 bases short, with 10 bases between. The CDR3 extends over 14 amino acids. Germline CDR1 reads ENHRY; CDR2 reads SYGVKD. The DNA for the CDR3 is TGTGCCATCAGTGACCGGACTTTTACCGGGGAGCTGTTTTTT. Translating gives CAISDRTFTGELFF.

This chain links TRBV30 with TRBJ1-1; D unclear. The V end lost 2 bases, the J end lost 1 base, and 14 bases lay between the germline ends. CDR3 length: 15 residues. Germline lookup yields CDR1 GTSNPN and CDR2 SVGIG (reference sequence). The CDR3 reads CAWSFPRRGNTEAFF. DNA for the CDR3: TGTGCCTGGAGTTTTCCAAGACGGGGGAACACTGAAGCTTTCTTT.

This clone was seen only once. The chain has TRBV30 and TRBJ1-1; maybe TRBD1 (6 bases). The CDR3 length is 14 residues. V lost 0 bases to trimming and J lost 4 bases, with 12 bases between them. CDR1 and CDR2 (germline): GTSNPN, SVGIG (reference sequence). As DNA, the CDR3 is TGTGCCTGGAGTGTACTAATAGGGGGCACTGAAGCTTTCTTT. This translates into CAWSVLIGGTEAFF.

This sequence joins TRBV11-2 and TRBJ2-3; 14 positions agree with TRBD2. The CDR3 runs 14 residues. CDR1 and CDR2 (germline): SGHAT, FQNNGV. Trimming took 5 bases from V and 13 from J; bases not matched to a gene: 8. The CDR3 DNA follows: TGTGCCAGCAGCACCGGACTAGCGGGAGGCCGCAAGTATTTT. Translation gives CASSTGLAGGRKYF.

This chain uses TRBV28 with TRBJ2-7; D is perhaps TRBD2 (5 bases). The germline gives CDR1 MDHEN, CDR2 SYDVKM. V lost 2 bases to trimming and J lost 2 bases, with 13 bases between them. The CDR3 is 15 residues long. CDR3 in amino acids: CASSLIGGGPYEQYF. Here the CDR3 DNA reads TGTGCCAGCAGTTTAATTGGTGGAGGTCCCTACGAGCAGTACTTC.

This chain joins TRBV29-1 and TRBJ2-1; 14 bases line up with TRBD2. This CDR3 is 14 amino acids long. The junction had 6 bases not matched to a gene; V was cut back by 5 bases and J by 9 bases. The germline V gene encodes CDR1 SQVTM and CDR2 ANQGSEA. CDR3 coding DNA: TGCAGCGTTCCCAGACTAGCGGGAGGGATTGAGCAGTTCTTC. Translation: CSVPRLAGGIEQFF.